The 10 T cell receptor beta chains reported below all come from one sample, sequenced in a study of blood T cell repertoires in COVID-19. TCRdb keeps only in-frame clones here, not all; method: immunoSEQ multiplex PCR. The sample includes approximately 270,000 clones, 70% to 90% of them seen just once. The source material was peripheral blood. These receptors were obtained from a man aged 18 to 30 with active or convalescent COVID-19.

The CDR3 DNA is TGTGCCATCAGTGAATCGGGGGGGCTGGAGACCCAGTACTTC. It specifies CAISESGGLETQYF. The chain has TRBV10-3 and TRBJ2-5, with 8 bases aligning to TRBD2. Germline V gene data show CDR1 as ENHRY and CDR2 as SYGVKD. The junction had 5 bases not matched to a gene; V was cut back by 3 bases and J by 5 bases. The CDR3 consists of 14 residues.

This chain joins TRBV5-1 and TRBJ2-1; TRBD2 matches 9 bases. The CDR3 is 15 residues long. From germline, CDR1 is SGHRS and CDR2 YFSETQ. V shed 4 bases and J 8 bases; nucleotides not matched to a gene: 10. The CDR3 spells CASSPMTSGRDEQFF. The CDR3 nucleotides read TGCGCCAGCAGCCCTATGACTAGCGGCAGGGATGAGCAGTTCTTC.

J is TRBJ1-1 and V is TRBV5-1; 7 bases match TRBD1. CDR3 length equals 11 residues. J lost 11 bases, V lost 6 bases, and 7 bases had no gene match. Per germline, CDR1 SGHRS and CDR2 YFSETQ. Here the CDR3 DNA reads TGCGCCAGCACAGGTGACAGGGTGGCTTTCTTT. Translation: CASTGDRVAFF.

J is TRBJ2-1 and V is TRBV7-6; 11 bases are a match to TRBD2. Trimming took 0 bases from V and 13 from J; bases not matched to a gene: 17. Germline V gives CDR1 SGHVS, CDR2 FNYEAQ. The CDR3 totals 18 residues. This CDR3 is CASSLAGGTSGGQNAQFF. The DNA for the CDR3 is TGTGCCAGCAGCTTAGCCGGAGGTACTAGCGGGGGACAAAACGCCCAGTTCTTC.

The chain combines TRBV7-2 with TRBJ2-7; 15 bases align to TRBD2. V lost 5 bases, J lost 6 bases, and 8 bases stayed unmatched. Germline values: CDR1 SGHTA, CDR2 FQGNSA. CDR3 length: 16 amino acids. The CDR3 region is CASSKGLAGGPREQYF. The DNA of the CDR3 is TGTGCCAGCAGCAAAGGACTAGCGGGAGGGCCGCGCGAGCAGTACTTC.

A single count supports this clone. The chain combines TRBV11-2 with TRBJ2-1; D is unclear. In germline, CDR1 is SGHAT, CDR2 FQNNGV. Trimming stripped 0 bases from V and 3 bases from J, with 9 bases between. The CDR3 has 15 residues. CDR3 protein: CASSLERSVYNEQFF. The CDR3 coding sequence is TGTGCCAGCAGCTTAGAGAGGTCGGTCTACAATGAGCAGTTCTTC.

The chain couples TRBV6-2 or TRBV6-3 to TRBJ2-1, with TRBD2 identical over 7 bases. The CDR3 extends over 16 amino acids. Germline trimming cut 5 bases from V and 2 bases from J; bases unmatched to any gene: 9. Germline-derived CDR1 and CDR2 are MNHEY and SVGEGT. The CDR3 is CASSDILRGAYNEQFF. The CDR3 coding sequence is TGTGCCAGCAGTGATATCCTCCGGGGGGCCTACAATGAGCAGTTCTTC.

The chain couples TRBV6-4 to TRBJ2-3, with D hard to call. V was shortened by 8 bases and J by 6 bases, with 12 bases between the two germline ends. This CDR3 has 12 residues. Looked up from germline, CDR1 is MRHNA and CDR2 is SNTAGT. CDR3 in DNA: TGTGCCAGCTCTAACGGTGAGGATACGCAGTATTTT. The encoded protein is CASSNGEDTQYF.

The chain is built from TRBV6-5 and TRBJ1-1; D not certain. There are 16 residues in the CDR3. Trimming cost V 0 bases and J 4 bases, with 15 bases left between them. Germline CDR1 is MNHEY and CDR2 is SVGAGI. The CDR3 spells CASSYSSHHEITEAFF. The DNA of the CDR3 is TGTGCCAGCAGTTACTCTTCTCACCACGAGATCACTGAAGCTTTCTTT.

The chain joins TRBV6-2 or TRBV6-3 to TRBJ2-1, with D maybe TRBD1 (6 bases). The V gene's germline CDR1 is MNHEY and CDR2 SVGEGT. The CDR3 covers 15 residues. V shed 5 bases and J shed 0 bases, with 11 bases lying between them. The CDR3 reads CASSQQGGSYNEQFF. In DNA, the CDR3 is TGTGCCAGCAGTCAACAGGGTGGCTCCTACAATGAGCAGTTCTTC.